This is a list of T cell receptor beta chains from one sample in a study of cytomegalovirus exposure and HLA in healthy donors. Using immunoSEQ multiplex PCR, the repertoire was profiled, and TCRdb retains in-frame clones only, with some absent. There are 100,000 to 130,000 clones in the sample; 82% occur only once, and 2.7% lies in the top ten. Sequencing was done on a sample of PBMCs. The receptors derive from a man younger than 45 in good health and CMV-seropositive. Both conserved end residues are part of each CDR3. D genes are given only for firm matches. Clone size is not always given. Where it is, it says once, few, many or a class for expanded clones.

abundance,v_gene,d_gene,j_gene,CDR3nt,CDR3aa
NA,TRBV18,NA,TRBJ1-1,TGTGCCAGCTCAAGGGGGGGCGCGGCTGAAGCTTTCTTT,CASSRGGAAEAFF
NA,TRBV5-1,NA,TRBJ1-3,TGCGCCAGCAGGCCCCAAGGGGTCGGAAACACCATATATTTT,CASRPQGVGNTIYF
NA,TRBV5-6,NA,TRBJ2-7,TGTGCCAGCACCTTAGGGGATCTTTCCTACGAGCAGTACTTC,CASTLGDLSYEQYF
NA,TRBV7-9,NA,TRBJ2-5,TGTGCCAGCAGCCGTTACCTAATGATCATAACAGAGACCCAGTACTTC,CASSRYLMIITETQYF
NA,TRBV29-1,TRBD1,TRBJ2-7,TGCAGCGTTGTGCCAGGGGGTGTCGAGCAGTACTTC,CSVVPGGVEQYF
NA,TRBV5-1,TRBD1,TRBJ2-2,TGCGCCAGCAGCGGGCAGGGGGCGAACACCGGGGAGCTGTTTTTT,CASSGQGANTGELFF
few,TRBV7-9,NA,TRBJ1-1,TGTGCCAGCAGCTTAGACATGAACACTGAAGCTTTCTTT,CASSLDMNTEAFF
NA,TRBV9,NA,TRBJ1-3,TGTGCCAGCAGCGTAGCTAGTACAGGGTCTGGAAACACCATATATTTT,CASSVASTGSGNTIYF
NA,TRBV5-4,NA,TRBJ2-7,TGTGCCAGCAGCCTGGGCTGGGCCCCCTCCTACGAGCAGTACTTC,CASSLGWAPSYEQYF
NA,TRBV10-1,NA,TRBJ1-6,TGCGCCAGCAGTGGTTCTCGAGGTGGTTCACCCCTCCACTTT,CASSGSRGGSPLHF
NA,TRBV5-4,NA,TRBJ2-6,TGTGCCAGCAGCTTGCTTTGGGCCCGCGGGGAGGCCAACGTCCTGACTTTC,CASSLLWARGEANVLTF
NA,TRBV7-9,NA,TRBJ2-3,TGTGCCAGCAGCTTATCTTATACTAGCACAGATACGCAGTATTTT,CASSLSYTSTDTQYF
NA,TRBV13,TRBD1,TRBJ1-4,TGTGCCAGCAGCATACGAACAGGGGGTTTGAATGAAAAACTGTTTTTT,CASSIRTGGLNEKLFF
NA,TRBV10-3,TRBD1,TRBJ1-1,TGTGCCATCAGATCAGGGGGCCTAGGCGGTTCGAGCACTGAAGCTTTCTTT,CAIRSGGLGGSSTEAFF
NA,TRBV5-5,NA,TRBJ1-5,TGTGCCAGCAGCAGGGACAATAGCAATCAGCCCCAGCATTTT,CASSRDNSNQPQHF
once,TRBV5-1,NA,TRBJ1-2,TGCGCCAGCAGCCTTGGGGCGGGGTATGGCTACACCTTC,CASSLGAGYGYTF
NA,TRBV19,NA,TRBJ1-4,TGTGCCAGTAGTATAGTGGCTGATGAAAAACTGTTTTTT,CASSIVADEKLFF
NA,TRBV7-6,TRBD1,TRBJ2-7,TGTGCCAGCAGCCTTCAGGGACAGACCTACGAGCAGTACTTC,CASSLQGQTYEQYF
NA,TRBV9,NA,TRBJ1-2,TGTGCCAGCAGCGTAGAACTGGACTATGGCTACACCTTC,CASSVELDYGYTF
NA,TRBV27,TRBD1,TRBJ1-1,TGTGCCAGCAGTTTTTCGGGACAGAGTGAAGCTTTCTTT,CASSFSGQSEAFF